This record concerns one T cell receptor (beta chain) sequence. Antigen unknown. Here immunoSEQ multiplex PCR was the method, and the copy in TCRdb shows in-frame clones only, minus some. This table has some 53,000 clones, approximately 97% appearing once. The sample belongs to a study of siplizumab effects on memory and regulatory T cells. This CDR3 is 15 amino acids long. The V and J ends lost 7 bases and 8 bases, in that order; junction bases with no gene match: 13. Germline-derived CDR1 and CDR2 are MNHNY and SVGAGI (reference sequence). General study results and limits: Roughly 75-97% of proliferating CD4+ or CD8+ clones lacked a naive or memory phenotype that could be assigned.

The clonotype originates from a human donor in good health. Source material: naive CD4+ T cells sorted from blood. The V call is TRBV6-6, the J call TRBJ2-2; 7 bases line up with TRBD1. CDR3 loop: CASTLLGTDSGELFF. CDR3 nucleotide sequence: TGTGCCAGCACTCTACTAGGGACAGATTCTGGGGAGCTGTTTTTT.